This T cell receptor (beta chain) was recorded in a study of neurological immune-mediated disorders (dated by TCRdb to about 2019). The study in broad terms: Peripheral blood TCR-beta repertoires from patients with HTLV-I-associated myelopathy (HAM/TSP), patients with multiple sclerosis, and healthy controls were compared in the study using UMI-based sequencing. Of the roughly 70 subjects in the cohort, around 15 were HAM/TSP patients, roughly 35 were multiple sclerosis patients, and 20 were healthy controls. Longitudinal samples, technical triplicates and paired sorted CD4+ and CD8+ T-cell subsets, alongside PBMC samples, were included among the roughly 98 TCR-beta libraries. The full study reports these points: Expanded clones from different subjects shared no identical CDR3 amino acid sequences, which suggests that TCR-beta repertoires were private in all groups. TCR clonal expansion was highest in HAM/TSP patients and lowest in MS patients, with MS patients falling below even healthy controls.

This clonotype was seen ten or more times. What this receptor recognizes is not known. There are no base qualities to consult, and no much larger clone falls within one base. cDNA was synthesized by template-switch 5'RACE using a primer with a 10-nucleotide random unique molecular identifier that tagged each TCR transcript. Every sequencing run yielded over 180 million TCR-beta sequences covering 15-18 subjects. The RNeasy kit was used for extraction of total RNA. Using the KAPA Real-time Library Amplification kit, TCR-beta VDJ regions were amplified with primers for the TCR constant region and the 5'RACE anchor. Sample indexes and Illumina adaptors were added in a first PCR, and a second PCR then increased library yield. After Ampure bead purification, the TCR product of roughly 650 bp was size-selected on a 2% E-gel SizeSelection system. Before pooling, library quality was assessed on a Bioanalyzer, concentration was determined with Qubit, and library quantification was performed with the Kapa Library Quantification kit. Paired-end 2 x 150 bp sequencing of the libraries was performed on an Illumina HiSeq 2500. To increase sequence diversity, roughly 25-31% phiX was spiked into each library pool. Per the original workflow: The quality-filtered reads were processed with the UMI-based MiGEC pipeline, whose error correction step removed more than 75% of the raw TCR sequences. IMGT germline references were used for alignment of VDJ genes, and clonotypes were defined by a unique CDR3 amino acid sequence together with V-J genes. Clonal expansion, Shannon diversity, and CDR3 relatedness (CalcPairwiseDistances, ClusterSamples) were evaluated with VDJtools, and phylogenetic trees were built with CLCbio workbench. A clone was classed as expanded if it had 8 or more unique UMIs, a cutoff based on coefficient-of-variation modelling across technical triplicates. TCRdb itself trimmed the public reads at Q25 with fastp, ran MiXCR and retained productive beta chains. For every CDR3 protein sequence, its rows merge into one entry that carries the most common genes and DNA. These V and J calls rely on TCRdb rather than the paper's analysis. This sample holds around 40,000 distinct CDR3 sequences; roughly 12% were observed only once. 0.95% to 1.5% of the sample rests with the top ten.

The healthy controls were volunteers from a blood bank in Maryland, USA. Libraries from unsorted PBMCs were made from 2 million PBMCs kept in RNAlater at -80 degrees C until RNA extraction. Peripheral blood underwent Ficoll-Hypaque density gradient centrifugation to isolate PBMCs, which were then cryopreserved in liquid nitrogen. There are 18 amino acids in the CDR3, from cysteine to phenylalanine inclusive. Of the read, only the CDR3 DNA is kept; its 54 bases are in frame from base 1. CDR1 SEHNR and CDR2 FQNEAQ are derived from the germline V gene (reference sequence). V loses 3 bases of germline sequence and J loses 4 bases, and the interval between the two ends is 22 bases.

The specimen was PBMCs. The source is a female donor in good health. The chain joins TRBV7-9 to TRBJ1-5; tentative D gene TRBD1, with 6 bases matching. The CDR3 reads CASSLFRWDTDVNQPQHF. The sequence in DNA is TGTGCCAGCAGCTTGTTCCGCTGGGACACCGACGTGAATCAGCCCCAGCATTTT. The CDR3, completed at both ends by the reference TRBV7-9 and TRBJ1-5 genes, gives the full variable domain DTGVSQNPRHKITKRGQNVTFRCDPISEHNRLYWYRQTLGQGPEFLTYFQNEAQLEKSRLLSDRFSAERPKGSFSTLEIQRTEQGDSAMYLCASSLFRWDTDVNQPQHFGDGTRLSIL.